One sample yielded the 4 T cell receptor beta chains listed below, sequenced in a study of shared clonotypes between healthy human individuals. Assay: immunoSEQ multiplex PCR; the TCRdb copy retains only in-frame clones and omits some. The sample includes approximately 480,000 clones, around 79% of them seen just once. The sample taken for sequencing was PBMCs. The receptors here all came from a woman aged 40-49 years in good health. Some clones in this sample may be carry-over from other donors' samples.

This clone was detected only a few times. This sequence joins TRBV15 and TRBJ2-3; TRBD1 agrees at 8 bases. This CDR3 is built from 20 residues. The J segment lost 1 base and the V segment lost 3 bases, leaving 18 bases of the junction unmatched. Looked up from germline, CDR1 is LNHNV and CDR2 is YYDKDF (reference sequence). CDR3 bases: TGTGCCACCAGCAGTCCCGAGCTAGCGAATGACAGGGGCCGCACAGATACGCAGTATTTT. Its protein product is CATSSPELANDRGRTDTQYF.

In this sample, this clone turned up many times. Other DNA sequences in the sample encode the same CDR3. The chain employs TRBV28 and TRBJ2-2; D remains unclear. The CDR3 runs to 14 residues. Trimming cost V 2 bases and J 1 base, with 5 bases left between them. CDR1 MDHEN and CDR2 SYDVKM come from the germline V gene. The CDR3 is CASSLTRNTGELFF. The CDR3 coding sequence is TGTGCCAGCAGTTTAACCAGGAACACCGGGGAGCTGTTTTTT.

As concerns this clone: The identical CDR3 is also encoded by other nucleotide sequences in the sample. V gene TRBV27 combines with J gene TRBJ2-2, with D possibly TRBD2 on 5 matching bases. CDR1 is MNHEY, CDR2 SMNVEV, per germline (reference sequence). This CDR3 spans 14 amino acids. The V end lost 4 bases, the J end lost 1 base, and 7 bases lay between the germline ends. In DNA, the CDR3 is TGTGCCAGCAGTTCGGGGAGGAACACCGGGGAGCTGTTTTTT. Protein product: CASSSGRNTGELFF.

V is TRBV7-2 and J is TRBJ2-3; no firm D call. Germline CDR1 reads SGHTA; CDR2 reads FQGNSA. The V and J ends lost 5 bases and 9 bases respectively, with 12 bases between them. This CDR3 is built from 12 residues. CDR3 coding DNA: TGTGCCAGCAGCCAGACTCCAGGCACGCAGTATTTT. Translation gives CASSQTPGTQYF.